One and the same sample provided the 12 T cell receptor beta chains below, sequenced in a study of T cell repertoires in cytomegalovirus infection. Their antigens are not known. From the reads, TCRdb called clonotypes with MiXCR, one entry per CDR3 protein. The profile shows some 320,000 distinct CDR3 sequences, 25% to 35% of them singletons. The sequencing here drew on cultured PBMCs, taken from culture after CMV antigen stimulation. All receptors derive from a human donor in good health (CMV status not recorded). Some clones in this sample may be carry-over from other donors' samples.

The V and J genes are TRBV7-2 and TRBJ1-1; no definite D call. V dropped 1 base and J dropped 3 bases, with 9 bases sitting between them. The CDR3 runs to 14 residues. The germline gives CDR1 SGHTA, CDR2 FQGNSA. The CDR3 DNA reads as TGTGCCAGCAGCTTAGAGGTCATCTACACTGAAGCTTTCTTT. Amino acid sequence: CASSLEVIYTEAFF. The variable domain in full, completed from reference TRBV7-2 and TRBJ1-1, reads GAGVSQSPSNKVTEKGKDVELRCDPISGHTALYWYRQSLGQGLEFLIYFQGNSAPDKSGLPSDRFSAERTGGSVSTLTIQRTQQEDSAVYLCASSLEVIYTEAFFGQGTRLTVV.

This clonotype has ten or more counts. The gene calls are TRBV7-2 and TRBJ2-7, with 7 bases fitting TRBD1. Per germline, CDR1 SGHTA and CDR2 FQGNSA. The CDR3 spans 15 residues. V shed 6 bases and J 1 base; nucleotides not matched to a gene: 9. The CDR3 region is CASRRRQGGSYEQYF. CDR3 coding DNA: TGTGCCAGCAGACGTAGACAGGGCGGGTCCTACGAGCAGTACTTC.

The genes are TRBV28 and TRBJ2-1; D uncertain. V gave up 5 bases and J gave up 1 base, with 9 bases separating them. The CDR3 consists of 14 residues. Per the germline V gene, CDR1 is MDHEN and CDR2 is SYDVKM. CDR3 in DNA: TGTGCCAGCAGTCCCGACCGTTCCTACAATGAGCAGTTCTTC. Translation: CASSPDRSYNEQFF.

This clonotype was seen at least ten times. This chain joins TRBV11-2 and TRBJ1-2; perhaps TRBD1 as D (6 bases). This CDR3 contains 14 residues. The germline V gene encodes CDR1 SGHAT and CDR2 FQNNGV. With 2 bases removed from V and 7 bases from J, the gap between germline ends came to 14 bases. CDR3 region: CASSLNGGRSGYTF. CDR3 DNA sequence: TGTGCCAGCAGCTTAAACGGGGGGCGAAGTGGCTACACCTTC.

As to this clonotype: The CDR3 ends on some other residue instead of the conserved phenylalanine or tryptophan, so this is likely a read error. CDR3 DNA: TGTGCCAGCAGCCAAGTTAACGAGCTGAGGGGATATGGCTACACCTCC. It yields the protein CASSQVNELRGYGYTS. The chain links TRBV4-2 to TRBJ1-2, with D perhaps matching TRBD1 (5 bases). The CDR3 has 16 residues. Deletions cut 1 base from V and 5 bases from J, with 17 bases between. CDR1 is LGHNA and CDR2 is YNFKEQ in the germline V gene.

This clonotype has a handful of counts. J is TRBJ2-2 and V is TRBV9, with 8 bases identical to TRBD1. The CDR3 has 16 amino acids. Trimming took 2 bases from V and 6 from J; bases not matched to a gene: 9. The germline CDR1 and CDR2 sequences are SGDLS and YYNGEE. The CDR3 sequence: CASSVHPGQEAGELFF. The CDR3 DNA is TGTGCCAGCAGCGTCCATCCGGGACAGGAAGCCGGGGAGCTGTTTTTT.

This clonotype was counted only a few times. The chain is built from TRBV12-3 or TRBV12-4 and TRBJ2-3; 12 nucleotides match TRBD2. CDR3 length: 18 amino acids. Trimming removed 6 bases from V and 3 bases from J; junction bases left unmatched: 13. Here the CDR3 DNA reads TGTGCCAGCAGCTCTTACCCCGGACTAGCGGGAAGGACAGATACGCAGTATTTT. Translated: CASSSYPGLAGRTDTQYF.

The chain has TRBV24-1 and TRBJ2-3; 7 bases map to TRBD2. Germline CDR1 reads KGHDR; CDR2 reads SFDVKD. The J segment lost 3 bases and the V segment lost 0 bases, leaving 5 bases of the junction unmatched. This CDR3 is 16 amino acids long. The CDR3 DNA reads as TGTGCCACCAGTGATTTGACCGCGGGAGAGACAGATACGCAGTATTTT. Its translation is CATSDLTAGETDTQYF.

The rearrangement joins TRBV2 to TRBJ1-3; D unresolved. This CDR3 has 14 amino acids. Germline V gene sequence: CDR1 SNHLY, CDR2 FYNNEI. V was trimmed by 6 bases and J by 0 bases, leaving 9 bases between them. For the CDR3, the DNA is TGTGCCAGCAGGACCCCCCTCTCTGGAAACACCATATATTTT. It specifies CASRTPLSGNTIYF.

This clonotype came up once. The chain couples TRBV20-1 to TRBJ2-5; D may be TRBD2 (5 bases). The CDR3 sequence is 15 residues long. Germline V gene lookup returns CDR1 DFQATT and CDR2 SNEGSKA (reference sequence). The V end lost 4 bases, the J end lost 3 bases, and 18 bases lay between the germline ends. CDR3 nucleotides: TGCAGTGCTATTTTCCCCGTCAGCGGAGAAGAGACCCAGTACTTC. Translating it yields CSAIFPVSGEETQYF.

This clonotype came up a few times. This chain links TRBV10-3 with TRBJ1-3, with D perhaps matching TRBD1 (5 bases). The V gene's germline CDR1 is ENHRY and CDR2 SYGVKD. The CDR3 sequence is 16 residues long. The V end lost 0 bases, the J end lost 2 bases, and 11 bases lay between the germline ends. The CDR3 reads CAISESQGIPGNTIYF. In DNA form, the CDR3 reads TGTGCCATCAGTGAGTCCCAGGGTATCCCTGGAAACACCATATATTTT.

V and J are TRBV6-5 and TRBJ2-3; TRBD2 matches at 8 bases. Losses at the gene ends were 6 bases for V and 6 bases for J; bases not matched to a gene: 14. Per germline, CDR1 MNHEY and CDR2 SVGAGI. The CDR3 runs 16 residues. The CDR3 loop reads CASRAAGEFPADTQYF. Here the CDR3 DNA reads TGTGCCAGCAGGGCAGCGGGAGAGTTCCCTGCTGATACGCAGTATTTT.